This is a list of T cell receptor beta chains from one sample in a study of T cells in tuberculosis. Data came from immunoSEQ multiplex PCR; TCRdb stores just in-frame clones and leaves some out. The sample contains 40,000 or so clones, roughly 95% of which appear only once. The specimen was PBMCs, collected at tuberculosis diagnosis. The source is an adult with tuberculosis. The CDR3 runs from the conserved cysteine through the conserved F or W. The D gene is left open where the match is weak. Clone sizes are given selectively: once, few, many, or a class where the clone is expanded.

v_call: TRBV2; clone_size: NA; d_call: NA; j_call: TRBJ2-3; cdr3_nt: TGTGCCAGCAGTGAATCGCGGGGACGCACAGATACGCAGTATTTT; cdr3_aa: CASSESRGRTDTQYF
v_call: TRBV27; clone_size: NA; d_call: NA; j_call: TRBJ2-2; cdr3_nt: TGTGCCAGCATCCGTAGCACCGGGGAGCTGTTTTTT; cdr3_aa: CASIRSTGELFF
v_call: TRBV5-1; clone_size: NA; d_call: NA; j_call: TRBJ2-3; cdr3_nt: TGCGCCAGCAGCCCAACTAGTATTGCAGATACGCAGTATTTT; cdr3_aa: CASSPTSIADTQYF
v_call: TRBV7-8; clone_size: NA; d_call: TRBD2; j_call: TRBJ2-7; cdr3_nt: TGTGCCAGCAGCCGCGATGGCGGGGGGAACTACGAGCAGTACTTC; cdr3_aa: CASSRDGGGNYEQYF
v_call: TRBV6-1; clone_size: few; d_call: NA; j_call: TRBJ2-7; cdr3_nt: TGTGCCAGCAGTGCAGCGGACGGGAGCTCCTACGAGCAGTACTTC; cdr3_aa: CASSAADGSSYEQYF
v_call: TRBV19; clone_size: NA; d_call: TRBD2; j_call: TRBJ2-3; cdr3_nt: TGTGCCAGTAGTCCCGGCTTTTCGACTAGCGGGGCACTGTCGGATACGCAGTATTTT; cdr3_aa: CASSPGFSTSGALSDTQYF
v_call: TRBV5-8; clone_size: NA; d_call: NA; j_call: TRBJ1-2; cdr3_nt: TGTGCCAGCAGCTTCCCACCTCCTAGTGACTATGGCTACACCTTC; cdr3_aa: CASSFPPPSDYGYTF
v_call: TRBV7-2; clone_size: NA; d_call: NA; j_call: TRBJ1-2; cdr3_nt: TGTGCCAGCAGCTTAGAACGGAACTATGGCTACACCTTC; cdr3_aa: CASSLERNYGYTF
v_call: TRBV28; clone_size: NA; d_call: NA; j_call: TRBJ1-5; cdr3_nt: TGTGCCAGCAGTTACGGGTCCGCCGTGAGCAATCAGCCCCAGCATTTT; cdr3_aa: CASSYGSAVSNQPQHF
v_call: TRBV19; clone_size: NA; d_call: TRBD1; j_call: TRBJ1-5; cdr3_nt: TGTGCCAGTAGCTCTCCGGGACAGGGCAATCAGCCCCAGCATTTT; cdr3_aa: CASSSPGQGNQPQHF
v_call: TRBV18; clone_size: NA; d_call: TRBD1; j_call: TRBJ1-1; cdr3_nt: TGTGCCAGCTCATCAGGGGGCGCGTATCCGGCGGCTTTCTTT; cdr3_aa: CASSSGGAYPAAFF
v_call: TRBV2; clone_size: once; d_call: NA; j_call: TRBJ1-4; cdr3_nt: TGTGCCAGCCGAAAAGGGGATAAGAATGAAAAACTGTTTTTT; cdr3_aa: CASRKGDKNEKLFF
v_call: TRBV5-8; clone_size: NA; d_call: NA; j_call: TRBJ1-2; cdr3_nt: TGTGCCAGCAGCTTGCGAGTAAACTATGGCTACACCTTC; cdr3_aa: CASSLRVNYGYTF
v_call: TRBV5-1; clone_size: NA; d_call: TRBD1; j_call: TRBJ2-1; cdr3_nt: TGCGCCAGCAGCCCGGGACAGGGGACCTACAATGAGCAGTTCTTC; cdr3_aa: CASSPGQGTYNEQFF
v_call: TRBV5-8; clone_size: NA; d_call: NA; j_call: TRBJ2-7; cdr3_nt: TGTGCCAGCAGCACCGGACAGTCCGAGCAGTACTTC; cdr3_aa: CASSTGQSEQYF
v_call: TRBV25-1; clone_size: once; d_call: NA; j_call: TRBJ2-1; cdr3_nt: TGTGCCAGCAGTGTTAGCACCTCCTACAATGAGCAGTTCTTC; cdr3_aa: CASSVSTSYNEQFF
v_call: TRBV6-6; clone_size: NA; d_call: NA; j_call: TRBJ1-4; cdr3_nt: TGTGCCAGCAGCAGGGAGGTGGGTGAAAAACTGTTTTTT; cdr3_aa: CASSREVGEKLFF
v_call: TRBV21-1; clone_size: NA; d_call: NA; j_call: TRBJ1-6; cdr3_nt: TGTGCCAGCAGCAACAAGGTGGTAGGGGTCAATTCACCCCTCCACTTT; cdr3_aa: CASSNKVVGVNSPLHF
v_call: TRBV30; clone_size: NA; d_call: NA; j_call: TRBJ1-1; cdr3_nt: TGTGCCTGGAGTTTACAGGTGGACACTGAAGCTTTCTTT; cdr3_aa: CAWSLQVDTEAFF
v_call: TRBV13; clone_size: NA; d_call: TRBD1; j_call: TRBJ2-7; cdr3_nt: TGTGCCAGCAGCGGAGACAGGGGTTACGAGCAGTACTTC; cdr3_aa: CASSGDRGYEQYF
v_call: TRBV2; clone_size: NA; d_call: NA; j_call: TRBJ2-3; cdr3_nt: TGTGCCAGCAGTGACCGGGACACTAGTCTATCGGATACGCAGTATTTT; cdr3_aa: CASSDRDTSLSDTQYF
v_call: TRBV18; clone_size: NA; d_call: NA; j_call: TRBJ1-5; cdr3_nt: TGTGCCAGCTCTAGGGGAGGCGGCAATCAGCCCCAGCATTTT; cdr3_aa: CASSRGGGNQPQHF
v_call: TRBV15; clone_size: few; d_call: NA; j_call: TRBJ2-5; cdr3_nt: TGTGCCACCTCAGGGGCCGGGGCCCTCCAAGAGACCCAGTACTTC; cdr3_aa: CATSGAGALQETQYF
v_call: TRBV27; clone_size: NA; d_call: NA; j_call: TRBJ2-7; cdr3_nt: TGTGCCAGCAGTTTGGACCGTCGGGGGAAGGGGCAGTACTTC; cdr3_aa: CASSLDRRGKGQYF
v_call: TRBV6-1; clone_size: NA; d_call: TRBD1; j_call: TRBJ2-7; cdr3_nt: TGTGCCAGCAGAGGACAGGCTGACTACGAGCAGTACTTC; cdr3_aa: CASRGQADYEQYF
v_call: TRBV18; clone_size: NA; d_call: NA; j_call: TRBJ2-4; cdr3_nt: TGTGCCAGCTCCCCGCAGGGTAGAAACATTCAGTACTTC; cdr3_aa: CASSPQGRNIQYF
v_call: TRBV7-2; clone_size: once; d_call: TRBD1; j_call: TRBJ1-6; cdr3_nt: TGTGCCAGCAGCCCCGGGTGGGGACAGCAGAATTCACCCCTCCACTTT; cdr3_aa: CASSPGWGQQNSPLHF
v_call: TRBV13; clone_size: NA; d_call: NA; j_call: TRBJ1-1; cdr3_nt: TGTGCCAGCAGCCCAGGTGGGTTGAACACTGAAGCTTTCTTT; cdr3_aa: CASSPGGLNTEAFF
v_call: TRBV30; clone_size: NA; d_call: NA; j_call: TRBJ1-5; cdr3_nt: TGTGCCTGGAGTGTGTCCGAGTCCTCCCGGCATTTT; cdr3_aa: CAWSVSESSRHF
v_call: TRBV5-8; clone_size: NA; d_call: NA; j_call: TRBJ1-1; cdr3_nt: TGTGCCAGCAGCTTACAGGGCCAATGGAACACTGAAGCTTTCTTT; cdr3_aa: CASSLQGQWNTEAFF
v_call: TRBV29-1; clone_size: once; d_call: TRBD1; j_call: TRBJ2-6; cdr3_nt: TGCAGCGTTGGAACCGGGACAGGGGGCGTTGGGGCCAACGTCCTGACTTTC; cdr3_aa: CSVGTGTGGVGANVLTF
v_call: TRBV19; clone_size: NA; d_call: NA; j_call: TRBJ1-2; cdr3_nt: TGTGCCAGTAGTACCCTCTATAACAGGGAATATTATGGCTACACCTTC; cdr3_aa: CASSTLYNREYYGYTF
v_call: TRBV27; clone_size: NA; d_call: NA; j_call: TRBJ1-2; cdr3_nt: TGTGCCAGCAGTTATCCAGACAGATACTATGGCTACACCTTC; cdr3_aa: CASSYPDRYYGYTF
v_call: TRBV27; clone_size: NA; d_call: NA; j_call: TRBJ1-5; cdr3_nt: TGTGCCAGCAGTTTATCGATACGGGGTAGCAATCAGCCCCAGCATTTT; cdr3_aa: CASSLSIRGSNQPQHF
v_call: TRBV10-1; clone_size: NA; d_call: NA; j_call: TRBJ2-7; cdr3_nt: TGCGCCAGCAGTGGCTCCGGGACTCTTCTTTACGAGCAGTACTTC; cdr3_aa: CASSGSGTLLYEQYF
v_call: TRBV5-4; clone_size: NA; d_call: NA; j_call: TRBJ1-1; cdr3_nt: TGTGCCAGCAGCCCCTCGACAGATTTGGACACTGAAGCTTTCTTT; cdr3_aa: CASSPSTDLDTEAFF
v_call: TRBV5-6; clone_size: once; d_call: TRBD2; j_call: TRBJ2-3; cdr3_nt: TGTGCCAGCAGCACGGGACTAGCAGATACGCAGTATTTT; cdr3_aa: CASSTGLADTQYF
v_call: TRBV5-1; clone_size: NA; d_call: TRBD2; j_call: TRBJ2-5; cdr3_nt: TGCGCCAGCAGTCCCGGGGGGGCTAAGAAGACCCAGTACTTC; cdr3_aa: CASSPGGAKKTQYF
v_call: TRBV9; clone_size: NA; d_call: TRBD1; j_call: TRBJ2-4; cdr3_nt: TGTGCCAGCAGCGTAGCTATTGGACAGGGAAACATTCAGTACTTC; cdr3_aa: CASSVAIGQGNIQYF
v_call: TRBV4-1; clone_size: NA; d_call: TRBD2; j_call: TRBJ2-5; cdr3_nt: TGCGCCAGCAGCCAAGTCGGAGCGGGGGGTCAAGAGACCCAGTACTTC; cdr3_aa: CASSQVGAGGQETQYF
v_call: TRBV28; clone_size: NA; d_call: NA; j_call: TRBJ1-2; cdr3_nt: TGTGCCAGCAGTCTCAACCCGGAGACTAACTATGGCTACACCTTC; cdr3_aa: CASSLNPETNYGYTF
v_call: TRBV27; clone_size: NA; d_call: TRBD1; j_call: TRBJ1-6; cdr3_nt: TGTGCCAGCAGTTTGTCACAGGGGCATGTGAATTCACCCCTCCACTTT; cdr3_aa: CASSLSQGHVNSPLHF
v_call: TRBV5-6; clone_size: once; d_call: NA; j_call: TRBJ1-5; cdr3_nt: TGTGCCAGCAGTATTAATTATAGCAATCAGCCCCAGCATTTT; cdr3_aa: CASSINYSNQPQHF
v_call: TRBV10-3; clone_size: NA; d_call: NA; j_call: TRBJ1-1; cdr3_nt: TGTGCCATCAGTGAGCCCGGGTCCGAAGCTTTCTTT; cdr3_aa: CAISEPGSEAFF
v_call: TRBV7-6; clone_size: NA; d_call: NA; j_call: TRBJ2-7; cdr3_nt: TGTGCCAGCAGCTTGCAGGGGTGGGAGCAGTACTTC; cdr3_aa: CASSLQGWEQYF
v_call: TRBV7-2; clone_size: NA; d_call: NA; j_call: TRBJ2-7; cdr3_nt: TGTGCCAGCAGCTTATATCCGGGATCCTACGAGCAGTACTTC; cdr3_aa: CASSLYPGSYEQYF
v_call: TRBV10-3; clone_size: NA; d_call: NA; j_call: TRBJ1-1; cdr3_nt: TGTGCCATCCGGGAGGGTGGAATGAACACTGAAGCTTTCTTT; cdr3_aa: CAIREGGMNTEAFF
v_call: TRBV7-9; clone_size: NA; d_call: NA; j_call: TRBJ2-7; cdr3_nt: TGTGCCAGCAGCTTTGAGTCCCGCGAGCAGTACTTC; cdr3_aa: CASSFESREQYF
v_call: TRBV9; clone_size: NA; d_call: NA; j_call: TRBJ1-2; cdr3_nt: TGTGCCAGCAGCGCCTACAGGGTCGATGGCTACACCTTC; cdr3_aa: CASSAYRVDGYTF
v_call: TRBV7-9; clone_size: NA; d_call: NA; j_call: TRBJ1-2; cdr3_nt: TGTGCCAGCAGCTTATGGGGCGGCCGGGGGACTGATTATGGCTACACCTTC; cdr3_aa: CASSLWGGRGTDYGYTF
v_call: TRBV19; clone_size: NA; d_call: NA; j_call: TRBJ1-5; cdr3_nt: TGTGCCAGTAGTATTCAGATGGCTAGCAATCAGCCCCAGCATTTT; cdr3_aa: CASSIQMASNQPQHF
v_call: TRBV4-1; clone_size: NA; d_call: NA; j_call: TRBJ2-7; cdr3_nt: TGCGCCAGCAGCCAAGACGACTCGCTTATTTACTACGAGCAGTACTTC; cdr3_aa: CASSQDDSLIYYEQYF
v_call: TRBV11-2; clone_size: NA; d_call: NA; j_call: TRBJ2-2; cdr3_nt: TGTGCCAGCAGCTTAAGGGACACAACTCACACCGGGGAGCTGTTTTTT; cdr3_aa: CASSLRDTTHTGELFF
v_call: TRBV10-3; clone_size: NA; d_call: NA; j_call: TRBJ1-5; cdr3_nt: TGTGCCATCAGTGAGGATCTAGACCCAAATCAGCCCCAGCATTTT; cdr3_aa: CAISEDLDPNQPQHF
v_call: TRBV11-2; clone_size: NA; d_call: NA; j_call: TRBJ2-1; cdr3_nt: TGTGCCAGCAGCTTTTGGGGCACCTACAATGAGCAGTTCTTC; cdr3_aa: CASSFWGTYNEQFF